This T cell receptor beta chain was retrieved from a study of Ad26.COV2.S vaccination and SARS-CoV-2 variants (dated by TCRdb to 2020 to 2022). Background on the whole study: Donors in the vaccine arm were drawn from COV1001, a phase I-IIa trial of Ad26.COV2.S in healthy adults that was multicentre, randomized, double-blind and placebo-controlled. TCRbeta repertoire sequencing was used to assess the specificity and breadth of SARS-CoV-2-reactive T cell receptors after Ad26.COV2.S vaccination. Trial participants were randomized into five groups of five: low-dose or high-dose Ad26.COV2.S given once or twice, or placebo on both occasions. A total of about 30 samples were included in the TCR-sequenced set, comprising about 20 Ad26.COV2.S vaccine recipients, 5 placebo recipients and 8 SARS-CoV-2 convalescent individuals. Throughout the experiments and outcome assessment, investigators stayed blinded to trial group allocation. Ad26.COV2.S was given intramuscularly at 5x10^10 or 1x10^11 viral particles, as a single shot or as two shots 56 days apart. Study-level results and caveats: Ad26.COV2.S recipients had higher spike-specific TCR breadth than placebo recipients (P = 0.0014). It was noted by the authors that total T cell responses may have been underestimated by the TCR breadth and depth analyses. Non-spike TCR breadth was comparable between vaccine and placebo recipients, consistent with the vaccine containing only spike. The study was not powered to compare responses between vaccine doses or regimens. Substantial breadth of spike-specific CD8+ and CD4+ T cell responses was reported after vaccination.

The treatment or condition label, as the study defines it: over 15 received Ad26.COV2.S at low or high dose, single or two shots; roughly 5 received placebo; per-sample allocation not given. Repertoires of vaccine and placebo recipients were sequenced from samples collected on day 63 after the first injection. In Cohort 1b, about 25 adults aged 18-55 years were enrolled at a single site in Boston, USA, between 29 July and 7 August 2020. Ad26.COV2.S consisted of a replication-incompetent adenovirus type 26 vector by which a prefusion-stabilized SARS-CoV-2 spike protein from the original Wuhan strain was expressed. Of note for this clone: No antigen is known for it. No much larger clone is present one base from it, and per-base qualities are unavailable.

The CDR3 runs 15 amino acids, cysteine and phenylalanine included. CDR3 DNA only is kept here, 45 bases in frame from base 1. V is clipped by 0 bases and J by 4 bases, and the sequence between their germline boundaries is 12 bases long. For CDR1 and CDR2, the germline V gene lists SGHVS and FQNEAQ. TCRbeta CDR3 regions were sequenced with the immunoSEQ Assay. After extraction, genomic DNA underwent amplification by bias-controlled multiplex PCR, followed by high-throughput sequencing. For the original study's pipeline: To quantify the absolute abundance of every unique TCRbeta CDR3 region, sequences were collapsed and filtered. Usable DNA was measured by amplifying reference genes present in all nucleated cells, and TCRbeta template counts were normalized to that usable DNA to estimate T cell fraction. Repertoire TCRs were annotated as SARS-CoV-2-specific when V gene, CDR3 amino acid sequence and J gene were exactly matched to a known reactive TCR set. The reference SARS-CoV-2 TCR set was obtained from MIRA and was filtered for enrichment in COVID-19-positive ImmuneCODE repertoires, whereby public or cross-reactive TCRs were removed. Drawing on the MIRA antigens, annotated TCRs were analysed further at the level of specific ORF or position within ORF. Breadth was defined as annotated unique rearrangements over total unique productive rearrangements; depth was the summed frequency of those rearrangements. TCR breadth was compared between groups using two-sided Wilcoxon rank-sum tests. TCRdb provides this immuneACCESS table in a form limited to in-frame rearrangements. Some clones are lacking; in checked studies, under half of them reflect an unresolved V gene, and why the rest are absent is not known. V, J and clone size reflect that table, while D and trimming were determined from the DNA. The sample records a few hundred thousand clones, 80% to 90% of which are singletons. The ten largest clones add up to roughly 3.1% of the sample.

The chain links TRBV7-8 with TRBJ1-2, with TRBD1 as a weak D call on 5 bases. This sequence was found in a person aged 18 to 65 who received the Ad26.COV2.S COVID-19 vaccine or a placebo. This material consisted of peripheral blood, taken in a trial of Ad26.COV2.S vaccine versus placebo. The CDR3 here reads CASSLAQRGIYGYTF. Read as DNA, the sequence is TGTGCCAGCAGCTTAGCGCAGCGGGGGATCTATGGCTACACCTTC. The entire variable domain, with the stretches around the CDR3 drawn from the reference TRBV7-8 and TRBJ1-2 proteins, is GAGVSQSPRYKVAKRGQDVALRCDPISGHVSLFWYQQALGQGPEFLTYFQNEAQLDKSGLPSDRFFAERPEGSVSTLKIQRTQQEDSAVYLCASSLAQRGIYGYTFGSGTRLTVV.